The clone carrying this T cell receptor beta chain has a count of ten or more. RNA transcripts provided the source from which TCR beta CDR3 regions were amplified. An initial round of RT-PCR targeting the TCR CDR3 relied on the HTBI primer set. TCRdb itself ran the multiplex PCR reads through MiXCR, one entry per CDR3 protein. The repertoire holds 450,000 to 700,000 distinct CDR3 sequences, with 46% as singletons. This sample is part of a study of T cells in Graves' hyperthyroidism and ophthalmopathy. The CDR3 extends over 16 amino acids. V lost 6 bases and J lost 11, with 28 bases in between. The chain couples TRBV12-3 or TRBV12-4 to TRBJ1-1; D is perhaps TRBD1 (6 bases). This receptor was taken from a woman aged 18-29 years with Graves' hyperthyroidism. The material sequenced was peripheral blood or thyroid tissue (not recorded which). The CDR3: CASSSSAGGALSVAFF. CDR3 sequence (DNA): TGTGCCAGCAGCTCCTCAGCCGGGGGGGCGCTGAGTGTGGCTTTCTTT.